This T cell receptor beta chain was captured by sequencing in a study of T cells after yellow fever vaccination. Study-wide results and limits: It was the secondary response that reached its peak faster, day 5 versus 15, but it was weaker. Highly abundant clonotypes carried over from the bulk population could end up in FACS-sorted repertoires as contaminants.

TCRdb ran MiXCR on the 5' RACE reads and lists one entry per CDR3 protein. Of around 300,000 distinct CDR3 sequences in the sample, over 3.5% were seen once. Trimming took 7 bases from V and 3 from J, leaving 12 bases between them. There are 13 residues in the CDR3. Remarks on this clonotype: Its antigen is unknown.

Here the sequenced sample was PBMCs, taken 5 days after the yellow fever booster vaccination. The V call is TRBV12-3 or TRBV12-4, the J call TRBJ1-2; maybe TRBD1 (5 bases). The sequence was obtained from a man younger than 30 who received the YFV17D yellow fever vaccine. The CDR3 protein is CASKGGAYYGYTF. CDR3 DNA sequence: TGTGCCAGCAAGGGCGGGGCCTACTATGGCTACACCTTC.